The entry below gives a single TCR beta chain sequence along with its context. Its specificity is not known. The sample belongs to a study of STAT3 mutations in large granular lymphocyte leukemia. Overall study results and limits: Clonal expansion was inferred from other time points because no sample existed at each clone's first appearance. Every T-cell large granular lymphocyte leukemia patient had at least one immunodominant TCR beta clonotype. Differing intervals and regimens complicate linking therapy response to clone burden.

TCRbeta libraries averaged around 41,000 productive templates per sample. Here immunoSEQ multiplex PCR was the method, and the copy in TCRdb shows in-frame clones only, minus some. The profile shows about 2,500 clones, roughly 50% of them singletons. The CDR3 totals 15 residues. CDR1 is LGHNA and CDR2 is YNFKEQ in the germline V gene. V lost 4 bases, J lost 0 bases, and 13 bases lay in between. The sequenced sample was peripheral blood mononuclear cells. This receptor was obtained from a man between 60 and 75 years old with T-cell large granular lymphocyte leukemia. Some clones in this sample may be carry-over from other donors' samples. V is TRBV4-2 and J is TRBJ2-7; tentatively, D is TRBD1 (6 bases). The DNA of the CDR3 is TGTGCCAGCAGCCGCCAGGGGCAAGTCTCCTACGAGCAGTACTTC. It specifies CASSRQGQVSYEQYF.